This TCR beta chain came from a study of shared clonotypes between healthy human individuals. As for the study in general: For every donor, three CD4 naive, three CD4 memory, two CD8 naive and one CD8 memory plates were used.

Approximately 210 ng DNA, approximately 31,000 T cell genomes, went into each sorted-subset replicate PCR. Repertoires were generated with immunoSEQ multiplex PCR, while TCRdb's copy carries only in-frame clones and drops some. The data contain about 2.3 million clones, 80% to 95% of them singletons. Regarding the study as a whole: The rarefaction results pointed to incomplete sorted-subset sequencing despite large depth.

A word on this clone: Its matching antigen is unknown.

The germline V gene has CDR1 MNHNY and CDR2 SVGAGI (reference sequence). Trimming left V 0 bases short and J 3 bases short, with 6 bases between. The CDR3 has 14 amino acids. Sequencing was performed on naive CD4+ T cells from PBMCs. Subset here: CD45RA+ positively selected. J is TRBJ2-1 and V is TRBV6-6, with no clear D. This sequence originates from a young man in good health. Some clones in this sample may be carry-over from other donors' samples. This CDR3 is CASSYSGYYNEQFF. CDR3 nucleotides: TGTGCCAGCAGTTACTCGGGGTACTACAATGAGCAGTTCTTC.